This T cell receptor beta chain was sequenced during a study of CD8+ T cells in alopecia areata. Sorted populations comprised CD4+ and CD8+ T cells obtained from PBMCs. Study findings and constraints: Normal skin's resident alphabeta T cells are also sequenced in scalp samples. Whereas mice showed it more clearly, TCR sharing across patients was murkier, possibly because of HLA. Affected lesional scalp, above all in alopecia totalis/universalis, was more clonal than normal scalp.

The trim removed 4 bases at V and 6 bases at J, leaving 10 bases unmatched. Looked up from germline, CDR1 is SQVTM and CDR2 is ANQGSEA. This CDR3 is 15 amino acids long. Of note for this clone: What it recognizes is unknown.

Sequencing used cDNA as its template, made by extracting RNA and reverse transcribing it. Method: immunoSEQ multiplex PCR; TCRdb's copy keeps in-frame clones and lacks some. The data hold 95,000 to 110,000 clones, with less than 70% observed a single time. This chain links TRBV29-1 with TRBJ2-7, with 12 bases aligning to TRBD2. Sequencing used CD4+ T cells sorted from blood. This TCR derives from a human donor in good health. CDR3 region: CSVGWTASGGAEQYF. The CDR3 DNA is TGCAGCGTTGGCTGGACGGCTAGCGGGGGGGCCGAGCAGTACTTC.